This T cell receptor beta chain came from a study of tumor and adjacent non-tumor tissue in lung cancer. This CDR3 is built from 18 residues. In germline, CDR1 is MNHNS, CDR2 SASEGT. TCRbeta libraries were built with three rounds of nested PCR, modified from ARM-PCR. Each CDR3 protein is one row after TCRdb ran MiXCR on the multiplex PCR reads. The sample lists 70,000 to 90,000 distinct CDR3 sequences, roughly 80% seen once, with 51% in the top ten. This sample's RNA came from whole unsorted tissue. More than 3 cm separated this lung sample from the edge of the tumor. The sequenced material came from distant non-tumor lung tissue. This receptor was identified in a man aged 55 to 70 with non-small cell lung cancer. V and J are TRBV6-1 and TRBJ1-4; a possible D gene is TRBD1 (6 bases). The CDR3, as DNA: TGTGTCATCGAACAGGGAGGGATGTCTAAAGCAACTAATGAAAAACTGTTTTTT. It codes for CVIEQGGMSKATNEKLFF.